The T cell receptor (beta chain) under discussion was sequenced for a study of blood T cell repertoires in COVID-19. On the study more broadly: The analysed material was cDNA or gDNA that came from T cells, B-cell-depleted T cells, or PBMCs.

Trimming stripped 1 base from V and 5 bases from J, with 15 bases between. The CDR3 is 16 residues long. Looked up from germline, CDR1 is SGHTA and CDR2 is FQGNSA. TCRdb's copy holds only in-frame clones and misses some; the assay was immunoSEQ multiplex PCR. The sample comprises tens of thousands of clones, 86% of which are singletons, and more than 15% rests with the top ten. Sequencing was done on a sample of peripheral blood. This chain links TRBV7-2 with TRBJ1-5; perhaps TRBD1 as D (5 bases). The receptor's source is a man in his 60s with active or convalescent COVID-19. Here the CDR3 reads CASSLVGSGGYQPQHF. CDR3 sequence (DNA): TGTGCCAGCAGCTTAGTAGGGAGCGGGGGGTATCAGCCCCAGCATTTT.